Below are 16 T cell receptor beta chains sequenced from a single sample in a study of read filtering for tumor transcriptome and immune sequencing. This library used about 400 ng RNA and molecular barcoded adaptors spanning alpha/delta and beta/gamma chains. Via MiXCR, TCRdb re-called the reads, giving one row per CDR3 protein. The repertoire holds approximately 59,000 distinct CDR3 sequences, with approximately 13% as singletons. The specimen was a population of CD138-negative cells sorted from bone marrow. These receptors were taken from a donor aged 40 or over with multiple myeloma.

Turning to this clonotype: A far larger clone is just one base off, so this is likely a read error. The chain employs TRBV7-6 and TRBJ2-1; TRBD1 is a possible D gene (7 bases). Germline V gives CDR1 SGHVS, CDR2 FNYEAQ. This CDR3 contains 15 residues. The ends were cut back, 2 bases at V and 7 bases at J, with 15 bases in the middle. CDR3 in amino acids: CASSLMQGGSNEQFF. The CDR3 DNA follows: TGTGCCAGCAGCTTAATGCAGGGGGGTTCGAATGAGCAGTTCTTC.

In its sample, this clonotype was seen many times. The genes are TRBV20-1 and TRBJ1-5; D remains ambiguous. Germline lookup yields CDR1 DFQATT and CDR2 SNEGSKA (reference sequence). The CDR3 contains 14 residues. Trimming cost V 5 bases and J 6 bases, with 17 bases left between them. DNA for the CDR3: TGCAGTGCTGGGGAAATAGGGAAGGGTCAGCCCCAGCATTTT. It codes for CSAGEIGKGQPQHF.

This clonotype was observed a handful of times. A much more abundant neighbour one base away suggests this may be a read error. The rearrangement links TRBV2 to TRBJ2-2; 7 bases fit TRBD1. CDR3 length: 14 amino acids. Germline CDR1 reads SNHLY; CDR2 reads FYNNEI. J lost 5 bases, V lost 3 bases, and 3 bases had no gene match. The CDR3 is CASSDTGETGELFF. The CDR3 DNA sequence: TGTGCCAGCAGTGACACAGGGGAGACCGGGGAGCTGTTTTTT. Variable domain in full (rest from reference TRBV2 and TRBJ2-2): EPEVTQTPSHQVTQMGQEVILRCVPISNHLYFYWYRQILGQKVEFLVSFYNNEISEKSEIFDDQFSVERPDGSNFTLKIRSTKLEDSAMYFCASSDTGETGELFFGEGSRLTVL.

There are a few counts of this clonotype. The germline gene is not matched at one end of the junction; a read error may be the cause. The chain is built from TRBV20-1 and TRBJ1-3; 10 bases map to TRBD1. Germline V CDR1 and CDR2: DFQATT, SNEGSKA (reference sequence). The CDR3 consists of 20 residues. CDR3 sequence reads: CSARKPTGGGLLYGGSTIYF. CDR3 in DNA: TGCAGTGCCCGTAAGCCGACAGGGGGCGGTTTGCTCTATGGTGGAAGCACCATATATTTT.

This clonotype was counted at least ten times. The chain employs TRBV3-1 and TRBJ1-2; perhaps TRBD1 as D (6 bases). Trimming took 7 bases from V and 3 from J, leaving 15 bases between them. The CDR3 length is 14 residues. In germline, CDR1 is LGHDT, CDR2 YNNKEL (reference sequence). CDR3 loop: CASTPGGRDYGYTF. DNA of the CDR3: TGTGCCAGCACTCCCGGGGGGCGGGACTATGGCTACACCTTC.

With respect to this clonotype: Given a much more abundant clone one base away, this may be a read error. The rearrangement uses TRBV10-1 and TRBJ2-7; TRBD1 matches 8 bases. J lost 2 bases, V lost 9 bases, and 6 bases had no gene match. Germline V gene lookup returns CDR1 WNHNN and CDR2 SYGVQD (reference sequence). The CDR3 loop spans 13 amino acids. The CDR3 spells CARAGTGPYEQYF. The DNA for the CDR3 is TGCGCCAGGGCCGGGACAGGCCCCTACGAGCAGTACTTC.

Details on this clonotype: This sequence may be a read error, since a much larger clone differs from it by one base. The CDR3 nucleotides read TGCAGTGCTGGGGACAGGGGGCTGACCGGGGAGCTGTTTTTT. It translates to CSAGDRGLTGELFF. The chain is built from TRBV20-1 and TRBJ2-2, with 12 bases lining up with TRBD1. The CDR3 is 14 residues long. CDR1 is DFQATT, CDR2 SNEGSKA, per germline (reference sequence). With V trimmed by 5 bases and J by 5 bases, 3 bases remained unmatched.

This clonotype was counted many times. The rearrangement links TRBV20-1 to TRBJ2-5; no definite D call. The CDR3 length is 12 residues. Germline V lookup: CDR1 DFQATT, CDR2 SNEGSKA (reference sequence). V dropped 6 bases and J dropped 2 bases, with 10 bases sitting between them. CDR3 region: CSAELNQETQYF. The DNA for the CDR3 is TGCAGTGCAGAACTGAATCAAGAGACCCAGTACTTC.

This clonotype came up many times. J is TRBJ2-4 and V is TRBV4-1; TRBD1 matches at 9 bases. CDR3 length: 16 residues. CDR1 and CDR2 from the germline V gene are MGHRA and YSYEKL. The junction had 12 bases not matched to a gene; V was cut back by 4 bases and J by 8 bases. The DNA of the CDR3 is TGCGCCAGCAGCCGTGGGACAGGGCCCCCGGTTGACATTCAGTACTTC. This encodes CASSRGTGPPVDIQYF.

This clonotype was picked up many times. CDR3 in amino acids: CASSWDRGLEQYF. CDR3 in DNA: TGTGCCAGCAGCTGGGACAGGGGGCTCGAGCAGTACTTC. This chain joins TRBV5-4 and TRBJ2-7, with 12 nucleotides matching TRBD1. Per germline, CDR1 SGHNT and CDR2 YYREEE (reference sequence). The J segment lost 6 bases and the V segment lost 3 bases, leaving 1 base of the junction unmatched. The CDR3 loop spans 13 amino acids.

The rearrangement uses TRBV18 and TRBJ2-2; no firm D call. The germline V gene encodes CDR1 KGHSH and CDR2 LQKENI. The V gene lost 5 bases and the J gene lost 7 bases, with 11 bases spanning the gap. The CDR3 contains 13 residues. Written as DNA, the CDR3 is TGTGCCAGCTCATCCGGACGGATCGGGGAGCTGTTTTTT. Its translation: CASSSGRIGELFF.

This clonotype was seen at least ten times. The chain has TRBV2 and TRBJ1-1; tentative D call: TRBD1 (6 bases). This CDR3 region has 14 residues. CDR1 and CDR2 from the germline V gene are SNHLY and FYNNEI. Trimming removed 3 bases at V and 6 bases at J, with 14 bases between. CDR3 amino acids: CASSDRDITPEAFF. The CDR3 DNA sequence: TGTGCCAGCAGTGATAGGGACATTACTCCTGAAGCTTTCTTT.

Remarks on this clonotype: A junction boundary mismatches the germline segment, possibly from a read error. The chain employs TRBV14 and TRBJ1-6; D gene unclear. Germline assignment: CDR1 SGHDN and CDR2 FVKESK. The CDR3 loop spans 13 amino acids. CDR3 amino acids: CASSQTPRSLLHF. The DNA of the CDR3 is TGTGCCAGCAGCCAGACTCCTCGGTCACTCCTCCACTTT.

This clonotype was counted many times. This chain connects TRBV10-3 to TRBJ2-4; 8 nucleotides match TRBD1. With 0 bases clipped from V and 10 bases from J, the junction kept 2 bases outside the gene matches. CDR1 and CDR2 from the germline V gene are ENHRY and SYGVKD. CDR3 size: 13 residues. The DNA of the CDR3 is TGTGCCATCAGTGAGTCGCAGGGGGCGATTCAGTACTTC. Protein product: CAISESQGAIQYF.

Ten or more counts support this clonotype. The V call is TRBV5-1, the J call TRBJ2-4, with 8 bases aligning to TRBD1. The CDR3 totals 21 residues. V shed 4 bases, J shed 1 base, and the junction held 22 bases outside the gene matches. Germline CDR1 is SGHRS and CDR2 is YFSETQ. In DNA, the CDR3 is TGCGCCAGCAGCCCATACCTCCCCCAGGGGGCATTTGGTCGGGCCAAAAACATTCAGTACTTC. Protein sequence: CASSPYLPQGAFGRAKNIQYF.

This clonotype was picked up many times. The CDR3 protein is CSALQAGGFSNEQFF. The DNA of the CDR3 is TGCAGTGCTCTCCAAGCGGGGGGTTTCTCCAATGAGCAGTTCTTC. The chain is built from TRBV20-1 and TRBJ2-1, with 9 bases fitting TRBD2. V trimming: 5 bases; J trimming: 6 bases; junction bases outside the gene matches: 11. The germline V gene encodes CDR1 DFQATT and CDR2 SNEGSKA (reference sequence). This CDR3 comprises 15 residues.